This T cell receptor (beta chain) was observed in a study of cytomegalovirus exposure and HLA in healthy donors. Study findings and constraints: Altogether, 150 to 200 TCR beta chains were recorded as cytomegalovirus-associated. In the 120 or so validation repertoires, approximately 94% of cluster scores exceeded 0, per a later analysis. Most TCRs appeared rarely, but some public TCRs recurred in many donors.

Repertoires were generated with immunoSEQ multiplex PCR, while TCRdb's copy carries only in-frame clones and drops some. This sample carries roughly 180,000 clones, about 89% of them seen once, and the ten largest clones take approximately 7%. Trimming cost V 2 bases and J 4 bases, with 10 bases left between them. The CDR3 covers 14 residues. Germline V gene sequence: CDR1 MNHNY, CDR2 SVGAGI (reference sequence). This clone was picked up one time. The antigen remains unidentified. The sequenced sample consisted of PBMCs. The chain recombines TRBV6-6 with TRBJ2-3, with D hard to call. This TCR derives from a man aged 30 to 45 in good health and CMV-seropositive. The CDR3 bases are TGTGCCAGCAGTTACACCGGCGGCGCAGATACGCAGTATTTT. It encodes CASSYTGGADTQYF.